These 10 T cell receptor beta chains came from one sample sequenced in a study of blood T cell repertoires in COVID-19. The data were produced by immunoSEQ multiplex PCR, yet TCRdb's version contains in-frame clones alone and is incomplete. The sample lists 110,000 to 150,000 clones, about 76% occurring once. Specimen: peripheral blood. The receptor set was obtained from a human donor in a cohort sampled during active COVID-19.

This chain uses TRBV11-3 with TRBJ2-2; D is unresolved. The CDR3 is 13 amino acids. Looked up from germline, CDR1 is SGHNT and CDR2 is YENEEA. Trimming shortened V by 5 bases and J by 7 bases, and 11 bases separated the two germline ends. Here the CDR3 DNA reads TGTGCCAGCAGCCCAAACACTAACGGGGAGCTGTTTTTT. It translates to CASSPNTNGELFF.

V is TRBV18 and J is TRBJ2-3; TRBD2 is a possible D gene (6 bases). The CDR3 is 14 residues long. The V gene lost 3 bases and the J gene lost 2 bases, with 9 bases spanning the gap. Germline CDR1 reads KGHSH; CDR2 reads LQKENI. CDR3: CASSPSGLTDTQYF. CDR3 bases: TGTGCCAGCTCACCCAGCGGGCTCACAGATACGCAGTATTTT.

In its sample, this clone was seen once. The rearrangement uses TRBV7-8 and TRBJ1-4; tentatively, D is TRBD1 (6 bases). Germline CDR1 and CDR2: SGHVS and FQNEAQ. This CDR3 is built from 16 residues. Deletions cut 5 bases from V and 4 bases from J, with 17 bases between. Here the CDR3 DNA reads TGTGCCAGCAGCCAGGGGAGGGTGGGATATAATGAAAAACTGTTTTTT. Encoded protein: CASSQGRVGYNEKLFF.

This chain connects TRBV20-1 to TRBJ2-7, with 10 bases matching TRBD2. CDR3 length: 15 residues. After removal of 3 bases from V and 0 bases from J, the junction contained 5 bases not matched to a gene. Per germline, CDR1 DFQATT and CDR2 SNEGSKA (reference sequence). The CDR3 loop reads CSASLPSGGSYEQYF. The CDR3 region has the DNA TGCAGTGCTAGTTTGCCTAGCGGGGGCTCCTACGAGCAGTACTTC.

The rearrangement joins TRBV27 to TRBJ1-5; no reliable D call. This CDR3 is 15 amino acids long. The V gene lost 5 bases and the J gene lost 1 base, with 12 bases spanning the gap. Germline assignment: CDR1 MNHEY and CDR2 SMNVEV (reference sequence). CDR3 coding DNA: TGTGCCAGCAGTCAAGCCATTTGGAGCAATCAGCCCCAGCATTTT. Protein: CASSQAIWSNQPQHF.

This clone was picked up a small number of times. The V gene is TRBV19, the J gene TRBJ2-1; 9 bases align to TRBD1. V lost 3 bases, J lost 7 bases, and 7 bases stayed unmatched. The CDR3 has 15 residues. CDR1 and CDR2 from the germline V gene are LNHDA and SQIVND (reference sequence). The CDR3 reads CASSIGTGSGNEQFF. The CDR3 DNA is TGTGCCAGTAGTATCGGGACAGGGTCTGGGAATGAGCAGTTCTTC.

Comments on this clone: The sample holds other DNA sequences that translate to the same CDR3. The V call is TRBV28, the J call TRBJ2-7; D gene unclear. The CDR3 runs to 13 residues. V lost 5 bases and J lost 2, with 10 bases in between. Germline CDR1 reads MDHEN; CDR2 reads SYDVKM. The CDR3 nucleotides are TGTGCCAGCAGTCTTAGGCAGGCCTACGAGCAGTACTTC. Translated, it gives CASSLRQAYEQYF.

V gene TRBV19 combines with J gene TRBJ2-3; 14 bases align to TRBD2. From germline, CDR1 is LNHDA and CDR2 SQIVND (reference sequence). Losses at the gene ends were 4 bases for V and 7 bases for J; bases not matched to a gene: 10. The CDR3 length is 17 residues. The DNA for the CDR3 is TGTGCCAGTAGTAGAGGGACTAGCGGGAGTTTGCCGTATACGCAGTATTTT. This codes for CASSRGTSGSLPYTQYF.

This chain joins TRBV14 and TRBJ1-5, with a possible D match to TRBD1 (5 bases). CDR1 and CDR2 from the germline V gene are SGHDN and FVKESK. The CDR3 length is 14 residues. Trimming took 4 bases from V and 16 from J, leaving 23 bases between them. Here the CDR3 reads CASSLTPVGWQGHF. The CDR3 DNA reads TGTGCCAGCAGCCTGACACCGGTAGGTTGGCAGGGTCATTTT.

The chain employs TRBV21-1 and TRBJ1-4; the table's D gene call, TRBD1, was not cross checked with the DNA. TRBV21-1 constitutes a pseudogene. The CDR3 covers 15 residues. CDR3: CASSKAGRGNEKLFF. The CDR3 DNA sequence: TGTGCCAGCAGCAAAGCTGGCAGGGGTAATGAAAAACTGTTTTTT.